Listed below are T cell receptor beta chains from one sample, sequenced in a study of blood T cell repertoires in COVID-19. TCRdb's table, derived via immunoSEQ multiplex PCR, lists solely in-frame clones and lacks some. In the table there are around 68,000 clones, roughly four fifths of which are singletons. The sequenced material came from peripheral blood. The receptors originated from a human donor in a cohort sampled during active COVID-19. CDR3s include the opening cysteine and the closing phenylalanine or tryptophan. D genes are given only for firm matches. Part of the rows lack a size; the others show once, few, many or a class for expanded clones.

V gene,D gene,CDR3 length,J gene,clone size,CDR3 DNA,CDR3 protein
TRBV13,.,15,TRBJ1-4,.,TGTGCCAGCAGCTTAGGTCTGGGAAGGGGTGAAAAACTGTTTTTT,CASSLGLGRGEKLFF
TRBV5-1,TRBD1,16,TRBJ2-6,.,TGCGCCAGCATGACAGGGCCCAACTCTGGGGCCAACGTCCTGACTTTC,CASMTGPNSGANVLTF
TRBV7-2,.,16,TRBJ2-2,.,TGTGCCAGCAGCCCACCGGGGACTCGGAACACCGGGGAGCTGTTTTTT,CASSPPGTRNTGELFF
TRBV4-2,.,16,TRBJ2-1,.,TGTGCCAGCAGCCAAGCGGGGACAAAACTCTACAATGAGCAGTTCTTC,CASSQAGTKLYNEQFF
TRBV5-1,.,13,TRBJ2-2,.,TGCGCCAGCAGCTTGGACAATACCGGGGAGCTGTTTTTT,CASSLDNTGELFF
TRBV15,.,13,TRBJ1-1,.,TGTGCCACCAGCAGAGATGCGCGGGGGGAAGCTTTCTTT,CATSRDARGEAFF
TRBV5-4,TRBD1,16,TRBJ1-4,.,TGTGCCAGCAGCTTTTGGCGACAGGGGGCGGGCGAAAAACTGTTTTTT,CASSFWRQGAGEKLFF
TRBV2,.,17,TRBJ2-6,.,TGTGCCAGCCATGACACCGGATTTTTCTCTGGGGCCAACGTCCTGACTTTC,CASHDTGFFSGANVLTF
TRBV6-5,.,13,TRBJ2-7,.,TGTGCCAGCAGATGGAGGGGTGACTACGAGCAGTACTTC,CASRWRGDYEQYF
TRBV6-5,.,15,TRBJ2-5,.,TGTGCCAGCAGTATCCTCAGGGGTTTAGCAGAGACCCAGTACTTC,CASSILRGLAETQYF
TRBV11-3,.,12,TRBJ1-1,.,TGTGCCAGCAGCAGAGTAGCCACTGAAGCTTTCTTT,CASSRVATEAFF
TRBV30,TRBD2,16,TRBJ2-7,.,TGTGCCTGGAAAGCTAGCGGGGGGGCAAATCCATACGAGCAGTACTTC,CAWKASGGANPYEQYF
TRBV19,TRBD1,13,TRBJ1-4,few,TGTGCCAGTAATAACAGGGGGCTCGAAAAACTGTTTTTT,CASNNRGLEKLFF
TRBV6-6,.,17,TRBJ1-6,.,TGTGCCAGCAGTCGATCAGACATAAGCTCCTATAATTCACCCCTCCACTTT,CASSRSDISSYNSPLHF
TRBV11-1,TRBD1,14,TRBJ2-5,.,TGTGCCAGCAGCTTAGGGGACAGGGAAGGGACCCAGTACTTC,CASSLGDREGTQYF
TRBV5-4,TRBD2,16,TRBJ2-3,.,TGTGCCAGCAGCTTCCAGCGGGGGGCCCCCGGGGGGTCGCAGTATTTT,CASSFQRGAPGGSQYF
TRBV7-2,TRBD1,15,TRBJ1-2,.,TGTGCCAGCAGCCCAGACAGGGGGCGGATCTATGGCTACACCTTC,CASSPDRGRIYGYTF
TRBV5-5,.,16,TRBJ2-5,.,TGTGCCAGCAGCTGGGTCCCCGGACAGACCCAGGAGACCCAGTACTTC,CASSWVPGQTQETQYF
TRBV5-4,.,15,TRBJ2-3,.,TGTGCCAGCAGCTTGGCTCGTGGGGGGATAGATACGCAGTATTTT,CASSLARGGIDTQYF
TRBV20-1,.,11,TRBJ2-5,.,TGCAGTGCTTGGCGGGGAGAGACCCAGTACTTC,CSAWRGETQYF